The present T cell receptor (beta chain) was sequenced within a study of Ad26.COV2.S vaccination and SARS-CoV-2 variants. Between the trimmed V and J ends, which lost 5 bases and 4 bases, there was a span of 13 bases. Germline CDR1 is SGHRS and CDR2 is YFSETQ. There are 14 residues in the CDR3. Indicated treatment: roughly 18 received Ad26.COV2.S at low or high dose, single or two shots; about 5 received placebo; per-sample allocation not given. Vaccine and placebo recipients were sampled on day 63 after the first injection. Measured with immunoSEQ multiplex PCR; TCRdb has only the in-frame clones, and not every one. The sample shows around 300,000 clones, 75% to 90% of them seen only once.

The sequence was obtained from a person aged 18-65 years who received the Ad26.COV2.S COVID-19 vaccine or a placebo. The V and J genes are TRBV5-1 and TRBJ2-4, with D perhaps TRBD2 (6 bases). Sequenced here: peripheral blood, sampled in a trial of Ad26.COV2.S vaccine versus placebo. The CDR3 bases are TGCGCCAGCAGGGATTCAGGGAGGAAAAACATTCAGTACTTC. Translating gives CASRDSGRKNIQYF.